This entry lists 8 T cell receptor beta chains sequenced from one sample in a study of blood T cell repertoires in COVID-19. Some clones are missing from TCRdb's copy, which holds only in-frame ones; the method was immunoSEQ multiplex PCR. The data contain 300,000 or so clones, about 88% of them singletons. The sequencing input was peripheral blood. The receptors shown here come from a man between 65 and 80 years old with acute or convalescent COVID-19.

V and J are TRBV7-3 and TRBJ1-1, with D perhaps matching TRBD1 (5 bases). The CDR3 length is 13 residues. In germline, CDR1 is SGHTA, CDR2 FQGTGA. V shed 5 bases and J shed 11 bases, with 18 bases lying between them. CDR3 in DNA: TGTGCCAGCAGCCCTTACGGAGGGGCCGTGGCTTTCTTT. Amino acids: CASSPYGGAVAFF.

This clone was found a few times. The CDR3 sequence: CASSSRRTSGRREQYF. The CDR3 DNA follows: TGTGCCAGTAGCTCGAGACGGACTAGCGGGAGGCGCGAGCAGTACTTC. The V gene is TRBV19, the J gene TRBJ2-7; 14 positions match TRBD2. CDR1 LNHDA and CDR2 SQIVND come from the germline V gene (reference sequence). The junction had 10 bases not matched to a gene; V was cut back by 6 bases and J by 6 bases. The CDR3 totals 16 residues.

This clone showed up just once. The genes are TRBV7-9 and TRBJ2-5, with 7 positions matching TRBD1. CDR1 is SEHNR, CDR2 FQNEAQ, per germline (reference sequence). The CDR3 spans 15 residues. V was pared by 5 bases and J by 0 bases, with 6 bases of the junction left unmatched. CDR3 coding DNA: TGTGCCAGCAGCCCCTCCAGGGGGTACCAAGAGACCCAGTACTTC. The encoded protein is CASSPSRGYQETQYF. Combining the CDR3 with reference TRBV7-9 and TRBJ2-5 gives the whole variable domain DTGVSQNPRHKITKRGQNVTFRCDPISEHNRLYWYRQTLGQGPEFLTYFQNEAQLEKSRLLSDRFSAERPKGSFSTLEIQRTEQGDSAMYLCASSPSRGYQETQYFGPGTRLLVL.

This clone came up once. Other nucleotide sequences from this sample produce the same CDR3. This chain links TRBV18 with TRBJ1-2; a weak D match, TRBD1 (6 bases). The CDR3 extends over 13 amino acids. V was cut by 3 bases and J by 2 bases, with 7 bases left in between. Germline V gene data show CDR1 as KGHSH and CDR2 as LQKENI. Here the CDR3 DNA reads TGTGCCAGCTCACCGGACAGCAACTATGGCTACACCTTC. Its protein is CASSPDSNYGYTF.

The count of this clone is one. V is TRBV30 and J is TRBJ2-5; TRBD1 matches at 9 bases. Germline V CDR1 and CDR2: GTSNPN, SVGIG (reference sequence). This CDR3 has 14 residues. Trimming removed 3 bases from V and 4 bases from J; junction bases left unmatched: 6. The CDR3 region has the DNA TGTGCCTGGAGCGCCGGGACAGGGTTAGAGACCCAGTACTTC. It translates to CAWSAGTGLETQYF.

The gene calls are TRBV30 and TRBJ1-2; 9 positions match TRBD1. CDR1 is GTSNPN, CDR2 SVGIG, per germline (reference sequence). This CDR3 has 14 residues. Trimming at V came to 3 bases and at J to 6 bases, leaving 8 bases not matched to a gene. The CDR3 nucleotides read TGTGCCTGGAGCGCGGGACAGGGAGTCGATGGCTACACCTTC. Translating gives CAWSAGQGVDGYTF.

The J gene is TRBJ1-6, the V gene TRBV5-4; TRBD1 aligns across 10 bases. This CDR3 contains 15 residues. The germline gives CDR1 SGHNT, CDR2 YYREEE (reference sequence). After removal of 4 bases from V and 10 bases from J, the junction contained 8 bases not matched to a gene. The CDR3 reads CASSGRGTGDSPLHF. In nucleotides, the CDR3 is TGTGCCAGCAGCGGGAGAGGGACAGGGGACTCACCCCTCCACTTT.

This chain joins TRBV5-8 and TRBJ1-5; 7 bases line up with TRBD1. The germline V gene encodes CDR1 SGHTS and CDR2 YDEGEE. The CDR3 consists of 16 residues. Trimming cost V 5 bases and J 4 bases; bases outside gene matches: 12. The DNA of the CDR3 is TGTGCCAGCAGTCCACCGACAGGGAACGGTAATCAGCCCCAGCATTTT. As protein: CASSPPTGNGNQPQHF. Full variable domain (missing parts from reference TRBV5-8 and TRBJ1-5): EAGVTQSPTHLIKTRGQQATLRCSPISGHTSVYWYQQALGLGLQFLLWYDEGEERNRGNFPPRFSGRQFPNYSSELNVNALELEDSALYLCASSPPTGNGNQPQHFGDGTRLSIL.